Shown below are 30 T cell receptor beta chains from a single sample sequenced in a study of cytomegalovirus exposure and HLA in healthy donors. A multiplex PCR was run with 60 Vbeta primers and 13 Jbeta primers. The table came from immunoSEQ multiplex PCR; TCRdb's copy has only in-frame clones and leaves some out. Here the sample spans about 110,000 clones, about 60% being singletons. The source material was PBMCs. The receptors shown here come from a woman in her twenties or thirties in good health and CMV-seronegative.

The chain links TRBV7-2 to TRBJ2-7; TRBD2 might be the D (5 bases). V shed 5 bases and J shed 3 bases, with 17 bases lying between them. Per the germline V gene, CDR1 is SGHTA and CDR2 is FQGNSA. The CDR3 sequence is 15 residues long. In DNA form, the CDR3 reads TGTGCCAGCAGCCCCTTAAGAGACTACGGCTACGAGCAGTACTTC. Its protein product is CASSPLRDYGYEQYF.

V usage is TRBV14 and J usage is TRBJ2-7, with 7 bases matching TRBD2. The junction had 7 bases not matched to a gene; V was cut back by 1 base and J by 4 bases. Germline loops: CDR1 SGHDN, CDR2 FVKESK. The CDR3 extends over 15 amino acids. In nucleotides, the CDR3 is TGTGCCAGCAGCCAAGGCGGGAGTGGGGCTTACGAGCAGTACTTC. Protein product: CASSQGGSGAYEQYF.

The V gene is TRBV7-2, the J gene TRBJ2-7; D unclear. Between the trimmed V and J ends, which lost 1 base and 0 bases, there was a span of 4 bases. This CDR3 is 13 amino acids long. Germline values: CDR1 SGHTA, CDR2 FQGNSA. CDR3 in amino acids: CASSLVHSYEQYF. The CDR3 coding sequence is TGTGCCAGCAGCTTAGTACACTCCTACGAGCAGTACTTC. The complete variable domain, with remaining parts taken from reference TRBV7-2 and TRBJ2-7, reads GAGVSQSPSNKVTEKGKDVELRCDPISGHTALYWYRQSLGQGLEFLIYFQGNSAPDKSGLPSDRFSAERTGGSVSTLTIQRTQQEDSAVYLCASSLVHSYEQYFGPGTRLTVT.

The V gene is TRBV7-6, the J gene TRBJ2-5; D may be TRBD1 (6 bases). The CDR3 has 12 residues. Germline-derived CDR1 and CDR2 are SGHVS and FNYEAQ. The V gene lost 5 bases and the J gene lost 9 bases, with 13 bases spanning the gap. CDR3 sequence: CASSRDTEPQYF. CDR3 DNA sequence: TGTGCCAGCAGCCGGGACACGGAGCCCCAGTACTTC.

CDR3 sequence (DNA): TGTGCCATCAGCCCCTTCGCGGGGTCCTCCTACAATGAGCAGTTCTTC. Its protein is CAISPFAGSSYNEQFF. The J gene is TRBJ2-1, the V gene TRBV10-3; perhaps TRBD2 as D (6 bases). V was shortened by 6 bases and J by 0 bases, with 15 bases between the two germline ends. CDR3 size: 16 residues. Germline V CDR1 and CDR2: ENHRY, SYGVKD.

This clone has more than one count but fewer than ten. In nucleotides, the CDR3 is TGTGCCAGCAGCCAAACACAGGGTCGCTCCTACAATGAGCAGTTCTTC. It specifies CASSQTQGRSYNEQFF. This chain links TRBV7-9 with TRBJ2-1, with a tentative D call TRBD1 (6 bases). Trimming left V 5 bases short and J 0 bases short, with 14 bases between. The germline CDR1 and CDR2 sequences are SEHNR and FQNEAQ (reference sequence). The CDR3 has 16 residues.

The chain uses TRBV28 and TRBJ1-5, with 8 bases fitting TRBD1. Germline loops: CDR1 MDHEN, CDR2 SYDVKM. The V segment lost 11 bases and the J segment 3 bases; nucleotides outside the gene matches: 15. The CDR3 spans 16 residues. CDR3 sequence reads: CASHAGRGRYNQPQHF. The CDR3 DNA is TGTGCCTCACACGCCGGCAGGGGGCGGTACAATCAGCCCCAGCATTTT.

This clone was seen a handful of times. This chain links TRBV5-4 with TRBJ2-2, with TRBD2 identical over 13 bases. CDR1 and CDR2 (germline): SGHNT, YYREEE (reference sequence). V trimming: 2 bases; J trimming: 1 base; junction bases outside the gene matches: 5. The CDR3 has 18 amino acids. The CDR3 coding sequence is TGTGCCAGCAGCTTCGGACTAGCGGGAGCCATGAACACCGGGGAGCTGTTTTTT. Translated: CASSFGLAGAMNTGELFF.

The V gene is TRBV4-3, the J gene TRBJ2-3; a weak D match, TRBD1 (6 bases). V lost 3 bases and J lost 2, with 21 bases in between. This CDR3 has 18 amino acids. Germline V gene sequence: CDR1 LGHNA, CDR2 YSLEER. CDR3 in DNA: TGCGCCAGCAGCCAGGGATCCTCAAGGACAGCTGCCACAGATACGCAGTATTTT. It yields the protein CASSQGSSRTAATDTQYF.

The chain links TRBV4-1 to TRBJ2-7; 9 bases fit TRBD1. This CDR3 is 16 amino acids long. V lost 1 base to trimming and J lost 3 bases; unmatched junction nucleotides: 7. Germline-derived CDR1 and CDR2 are MGHRA and YSYEKL. CDR3 nucleotide sequence: TGCGCCAGCAGCCAAGGGGGACAGGGATCTGGCTACGAGCAGTACTTC. This encodes CASSQGGQGSGYEQYF.

The rearrangement links TRBV6-5 to TRBJ1-1; D unclear. Germline values: CDR1 MNHEY, CDR2 SVGAGI. The CDR3 consists of 13 residues. The V end lost 2 bases, the J end lost 2 bases, and 6 bases lay between the germline ends. The CDR3 here is CASSYIQNTEAFF. The CDR3 bases are TGTGCCAGCAGTTACATACAAAACACTGAAGCTTTCTTT.

The table lists this clone with a few counts. The chain carries TRBV5-4 and TRBJ2-7; 10 bases are shared with TRBD2. Germline trimming cut 4 bases from V and 3 bases from J; bases unmatched to any gene: 10. The CDR3 is 16 residues long. Germline CDR1 and CDR2: SGHNT and YYREEE (reference sequence). The CDR3 region has the DNA TGTGCCAGCAGCATGCTATTACTAGCGGGGAGCTACGAGCAGTACTTC. It translates to CASSMLLLAGSYEQYF.

The chain is built from TRBV5-3 and TRBJ2-1; D perhaps matches TRBD1 (5 bases). TRBV5-3 is placed among ORFs of uncertain function. Trimming shortened V by 4 bases and J by 0 bases, and 11 bases separated the two germline ends. The CDR3 has 15 amino acids. The CDR3 DNA reads TGTGCCAGAAGCCCCGGACATCGCTCCTACAATGAGCAGTTCTTC. Translated, it gives CARSPGHRSYNEQFF.

This clone was observed a handful of times. The chain joins TRBV6-5 to TRBJ2-1; possible D gene TRBD2, 6 bases. In germline, CDR1 is MNHEY, CDR2 SVGAGI. Trimming removed 3 bases at V and 5 bases at J, with 17 bases between. The CDR3 runs 16 residues. The CDR3 nucleotides are TGTGCCAGCAGTTATTCTAATGCGGGACTCAACAATGAGCAGTTCTTC. This encodes CASSYSNAGLNNEQFF.

The chain joins TRBV11-2 to TRBJ2-4; 7 bases fit TRBD1. The CDR3 contains 14 residues. After removal of 1 base from V and 5 bases from J, the junction contained 2 bases not matched to a gene. Germline V lookup: CDR1 SGHAT, CDR2 FQNNGV. The CDR3 region is CASSLVQGQNIQYF. The DNA of the CDR3 is TGTGCCAGCAGCTTAGTACAGGGGCAAAACATTCAGTACTTC. The variable domain in full, completed from reference TRBV11-2 and TRBJ2-4, reads EAGVAQSPRYKIIEKRQSVAFWCNPISGHATLYWYQQILGQGPKLLIQFQNNGVVDDSQLPKDRFSAERLKGVDSTLKIQPAKLEDSAVYLCASSLVQGQNIQYFGAGTRLSVL.

This clone was seen a few times. V gene TRBV4-3 combines with J gene TRBJ2-7; no firm D call. Per germline, CDR1 LGHNA and CDR2 YSLEER. The CDR3 has 17 amino acids. Trimming removed 0 bases at V and 5 bases at J, with 20 bases between. The CDR3 bases are TGCGCCAGCAGCCAAGATCCGTACCCCGCGGAGATCGACGAGCAGTACTTC. Translating gives CASSQDPYPAEIDEQYF.

The chain links TRBV4-1 to TRBJ1-3; TRBD1 aligns across 7 bases. Germline loops: CDR1 MGHRA, CDR2 YSYEKL. J gave up 4 bases and V 0 bases, and 3 bases lay outside the gene matches. The CDR3 extends over 15 amino acids. CDR3 protein: CASSQDSGGGNTIYF. In DNA, the CDR3 is TGCGCCAGCAGCCAAGACTCAGGGGGAGGAAACACCATATATTTT.

The table lists this clone with a count of one. The rearrangement links TRBV6-5 to TRBJ1-1; tentative D call: TRBD1 (6 bases). Trimming left V 6 bases short and J 3 bases short, with 17 bases between. This CDR3 comprises 15 residues. Germline assignment: CDR1 MNHEY and CDR2 SVGAGI. CDR3 amino acids: CASRPGTGRYTEAFF. CDR3 coding DNA: TGTGCCAGCAGACCCGGAACAGGGCGGTACACTGAAGCTTTCTTT.

This clone was counted a single time. The J gene is TRBJ2-7, the V gene TRBV9, with 7 bases lining up with TRBD1. There are 13 residues in the CDR3. Losses at the gene ends were 4 bases for V and 7 bases for J; bases not matched to a gene: 8. Looked up from germline, CDR1 is SGDLS and CDR2 is YYNGEE. DNA for the CDR3: TGTGCCAGCAGCAAAGGACAGGTCGGGGAGCAGTACTTC. It yields the protein CASSKGQVGEQYF.

This chain joins TRBV6-4 and TRBJ1-1, with 11 positions matching TRBD1. The V gene end was trimmed by 5 bases and the J gene end by 4 bases; junction bases not matched to a gene: 3. CDR1 MRHNA and CDR2 SNTAGT come from the germline V gene. The CDR3 length is 14 residues. As DNA, the CDR3 is TGTGCCAGCAGTCCCGGGACAGGGGGCACTGAAGCTTTCTTT. As protein: CASSPGTGGTEAFF.

This clone was counted between two and nine times. The chain joins TRBV28 to TRBJ2-7, with D possibly matching TRBD2 (6 bases). Per germline, CDR1 MDHEN and CDR2 SYDVKM. The ends were cut back, 2 bases at V and 2 bases at J, with 10 bases in the middle. The CDR3 runs to 14 residues. Written as DNA, the CDR3 is TGTGCCAGCAGTTTAGGAGGGGCCGCCTACGAGCAGTACTTC. Protein sequence: CASSLGGAAYEQYF.

In this sample, this clone turned up once. Within the sample, other DNA sequences also encode this same CDR3. This rearrangement joins TRBV6-5 to TRBJ2-7; 7 bases match TRBD1. The V gene end was trimmed by 2 bases and the J gene end by 2 bases; junction bases not matched to a gene: 0. The germline V gene encodes CDR1 MNHEY and CDR2 SVGAGI. CDR3 length: 13 amino acids. The CDR3 sequence is CASSYRGPYEQYF. The CDR3 DNA reads as TGTGCCAGCAGTTACAGGGGGCCCTACGAGCAGTACTTC.

This clone was counted a few times. The CDR3 protein is CASSPRTGRTQETQYF. The CDR3 DNA reads as TGTGCCAGCAGCCCGCGGACAGGACGTACCCAAGAGACCCAGTACTTC. This chain uses TRBV7-2 with TRBJ2-5; TRBD1 matches at 7 bases. Per the germline V gene, CDR1 is SGHTA and CDR2 is FQGNSA. V was pared by 5 bases and J by 1 base, with 10 bases of the junction left unmatched. The CDR3 sequence is 16 residues long.

This rearrangement joins TRBV28 to TRBJ2-7; TRBD2 matches at 14 bases. CDR3 size: 16 residues. The germline CDR1 and CDR2 sequences are MDHEN and SYDVKM. The V gene end was trimmed by 6 bases and the J gene end by 5 bases; junction bases not matched to a gene: 9. CDR3: CASSSGTSGRNHEQYF. CDR3 DNA sequence: TGTGCCAGCAGCTCCGGGACTAGCGGGAGAAACCACGAGCAGTACTTC.

This clone was observed a handful of times. The CDR3 region is CASSATGVGYGYTF. DNA of the CDR3: TGTGCCAGCAGCGCGACAGGGGTTGGATATGGCTACACCTTC. The chain recombines TRBV28 with TRBJ1-2; 8 bases match TRBD1. The CDR3 extends over 14 amino acids. CDR1 and CDR2 from the germline V gene are MDHEN and SYDVKM. V lost 6 bases, J lost 5 bases, and 8 bases stayed unmatched.

The sample holds one count of this clone. The V gene is TRBV27, the J gene TRBJ2-1; 9 bases align to TRBD2. The V segment lost 5 bases and the J segment 4 bases; nucleotides outside the gene matches: 6. The CDR3 spans 15 residues. Germline CDR1 reads MNHEY; CDR2 reads SMNVEV (reference sequence). This chain's CDR3 is CASSLTSGQYNEQFF. CDR3 DNA sequence: TGTGCCAGCAGTCTTACTAGCGGGCAATACAATGAGCAGTTCTTC.

This clone was counted only a few times. The chain employs TRBV4-2 and TRBJ1-2, with 7 nucleotides matching TRBD1. J gave up 1 base and V 1 base, and 3 bases lay outside the gene matches. The CDR3 runs to 15 residues. Per the germline V gene, CDR1 is LGHNA and CDR2 is YNFKEQ. In DNA, the CDR3 is TGTGCCAGCAGCCAAGTCAGGGACAGTAACTATGGCTACACCTTC. As protein: CASSQVRDSNYGYTF.

The CDR3 bases are TGTGCCAGCAGCCAGGTGACTAGCCGACCCTACGAGCAGTACTTC. Its protein product is CASSQVTSRPYEQYF. This chain links TRBV28 with TRBJ2-7; TRBD2 aligns across 7 bases. The CDR3 runs 15 residues. Unmatched junction bases numbered 10, after V lost 6 bases and J lost 2 bases. Germline V gene sequence: CDR1 MDHEN, CDR2 SYDVKM.

This rearrangement joins TRBV7-9 to TRBJ2-7, with TRBD1 matching over 7 bases. CDR3 length: 13 amino acids. Germline V gene data show CDR1 as SEHNR and CDR2 as FQNEAQ (reference sequence). V lost 5 bases to trimming and J lost 0 bases; unmatched junction nucleotides: 1. CDR3 coding DNA: TGTGCCAGCAGCCGACAGGGCTCCTACGAGCAGTACTTC. This codes for CASSRQGSYEQYF.

The chain joins TRBV6-6 to TRBJ2-3; TRBD1 aligns across 8 bases. Germline-derived CDR1 and CDR2 are MNHNY and SVGAGI (reference sequence). The CDR3 is made up of 12 amino acids. J lost 5 bases, V lost 6 bases, and 1 base had no gene match. CDR3: CASRQGVDTQYF. CDR3 sequence (DNA): TGTGCCAGCAGACAGGGGGTAGATACGCAGTATTTT.